This T cell receptor (beta chain) was recorded in a study of shared clonotypes between healthy human individuals. The healthy adult donors were HIV-negative and reported no recent acute infections or vaccinations. A note on this clone: Its target is not known.

Regarding the study as a whole: Relative to clonotypes present in all four donors, those not shared had lower generation probabilities.

Here immunoSEQ multiplex PCR was the method, and the copy in TCRdb shows in-frame clones only, minus some. This sample has about 2.4 million clones, with 90% to 95% found just once. The TCR comes from a young man in good health. Specimen: naive CD4+ T cells sorted from blood. Regarding subset: CD45RA+ positively selected.

This CDR3 reads CASSFGTNNNEQFF. Written as DNA, the CDR3 is TGTGCCAGCAGCTTCGGGACCAATAACAATGAGCAGTTCTTC. The chain joins TRBV7-9 to TRBJ2-1, with D perhaps TRBD1 or TRBD2 (5 bases each). The length of the CDR3 is 14 residues. Looked up from germline, CDR1 is SEHNR and CDR2 is FQNEAQ (reference sequence). V was shortened by 3 bases and J by 5 bases, with 11 bases between the two germline ends.